This TCR beta chain was sequenced for a study of early T cells in non-severe SARS-CoV-2 infection. This clonotype was seen at least ten times. The length of the CDR3 is 16 residues. Germline V CDR1 and CDR2: SGHRS, YFSETQ. Trimming cost V 8 bases and J 3 bases, with 23 bases left between them. TCRdb called the 5' RACE reads again in MiXCR, with one record for every CDR3 protein. The sample has some 40,000 distinct CDR3 sequences; 3% to 4% are singletons. The clonotype comes from an adult who was a healthcare worker with PCR-confirmed SARS-CoV-2 infection or an uninfected control (not recorded which). The sample comprised whole blood. This chain uses TRBV5-1 with TRBJ2-5; D might be TRBD1 (6 bases). For the CDR3, the DNA is TGCGCCAGTATTACAGGGCCGGGAAGGGCAAAAGAGACCCAGTACTTC. Translation: CASITGPGRAKETQYF.